This T cell receptor beta chain comes out of a study of regulatory T cells in long-lasting Graves disease. Time point reported: newly diagnosed GD, antithyroid drugs for less than 3 months. Making the TCR library involved RNA that had been extracted from PBMCs. Study-level results: For persistent Graves' patients, TCR diversity was lower than for newly diagnosed ones.

This CDR3 comprises 15 residues. J was trimmed by 6 bases and V by 0 bases; bases with no gene match: 2. Germline V lookup: CDR1 DFQATT, CDR2 SNEGSKA (reference sequence). Regarding this clonotype: Its matching antigen is unknown.

Arm-PCR of CDR3 regions and iRepertoire HTBI primers were the basis on which TCR beta libraries were built. TCRdb itself ran the multiplex PCR reads through MiXCR, one entry per CDR3 protein. The table has some 450,000 distinct CDR3 sequences, 16% seen once. The data also belong to a second study, concerning T cells in Graves' hyperthyroidism and ophthalmopathy. That report adds: A model using 13 V-J features told ophthalmopathy apart from stable hyperthyroidism.

The sequences come from peripheral blood mononuclear cells (PBMCs), collected at new diagnosis, from a patient treated with antithyroid drugs. This TCR came from a woman aged 25-40 years with Graves disease. This chain connects TRBV20-1 to TRBJ2-3; TRBD2 agrees at 14 bases. The CDR3 region has the DNA TGCAGTGCTAGAGAGACTAGCGGGAGGGTGGATACGCAGTATTTT. Translated, it gives CSARETSGRVDTQYF.